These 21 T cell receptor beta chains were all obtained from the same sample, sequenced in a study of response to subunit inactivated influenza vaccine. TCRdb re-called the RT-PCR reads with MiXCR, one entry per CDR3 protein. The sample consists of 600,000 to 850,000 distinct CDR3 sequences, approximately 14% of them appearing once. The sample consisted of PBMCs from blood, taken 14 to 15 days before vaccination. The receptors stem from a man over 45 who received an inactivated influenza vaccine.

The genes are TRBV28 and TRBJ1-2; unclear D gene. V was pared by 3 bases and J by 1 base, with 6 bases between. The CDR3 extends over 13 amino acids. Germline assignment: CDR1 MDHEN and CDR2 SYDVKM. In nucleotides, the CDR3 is TGTGCCAGCAGTTTTGGGGTTAACTATGGCTACACCTTC. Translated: CASSFGVNYGYTF.

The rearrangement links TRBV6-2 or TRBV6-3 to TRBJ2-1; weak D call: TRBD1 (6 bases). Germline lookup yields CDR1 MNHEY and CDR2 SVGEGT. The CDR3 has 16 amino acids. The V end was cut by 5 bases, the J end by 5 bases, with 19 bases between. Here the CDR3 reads CASSPAAQGFHNEQFF. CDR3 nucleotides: TGTGCCAGCAGTCCTGCGGCGCAGGGGTTCCACAATGAGCAGTTCTTC.

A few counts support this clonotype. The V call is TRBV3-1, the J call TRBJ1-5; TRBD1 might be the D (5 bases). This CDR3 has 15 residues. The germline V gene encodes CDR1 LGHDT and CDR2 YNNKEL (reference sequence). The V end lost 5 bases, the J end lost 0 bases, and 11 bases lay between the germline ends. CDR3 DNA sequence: TGTGCCAGCAGCACCCAGGGTAATAGCAATCAGCCCCAGCATTTT. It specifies CASSTQGNSNQPQHF.

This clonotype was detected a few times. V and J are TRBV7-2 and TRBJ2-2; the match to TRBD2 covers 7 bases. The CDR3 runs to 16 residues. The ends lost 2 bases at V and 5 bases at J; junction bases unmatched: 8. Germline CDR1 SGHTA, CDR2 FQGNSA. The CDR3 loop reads CASSLRRGRGTGELFF. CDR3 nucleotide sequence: TGTGCCAGCAGCTTACGACGCGGGAGAGGAACCGGGGAGCTGTTTTTT.

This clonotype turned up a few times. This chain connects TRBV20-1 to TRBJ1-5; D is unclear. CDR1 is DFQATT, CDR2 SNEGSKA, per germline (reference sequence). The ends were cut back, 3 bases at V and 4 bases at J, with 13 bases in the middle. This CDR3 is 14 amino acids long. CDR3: CSASPRRPNQPQHF. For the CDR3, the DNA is TGCAGTGCTAGCCCCCGTCGGCCGAATCAGCCCCAGCATTTT.

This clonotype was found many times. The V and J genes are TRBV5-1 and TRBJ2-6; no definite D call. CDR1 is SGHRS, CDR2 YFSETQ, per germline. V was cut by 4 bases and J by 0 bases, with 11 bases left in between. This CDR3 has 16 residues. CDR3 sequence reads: CASSPTRSSGANVLTF. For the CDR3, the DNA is TGCGCCAGCAGCCCGACGAGGAGCTCTGGGGCCAACGTCCTGACTTTC.

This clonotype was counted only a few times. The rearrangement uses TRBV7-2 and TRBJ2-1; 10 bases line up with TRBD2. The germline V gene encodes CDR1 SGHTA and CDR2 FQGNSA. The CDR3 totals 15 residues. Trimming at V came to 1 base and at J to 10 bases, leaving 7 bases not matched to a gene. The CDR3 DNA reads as TGTGCCAGCAGCTTAGAAGCGGGGGGGCCGCGGGAGCAGTTCTTC. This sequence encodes CASSLEAGGPREQFF.

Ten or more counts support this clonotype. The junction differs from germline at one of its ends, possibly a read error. The CDR3 loop reads CASRLAGRSYNEQFF. The CDR3 bases are TGTGCCAGCAGATTAGCGGGACGCTCCTACAATGAGCAGTTCTTC. The chain carries TRBV7-2 and TRBJ2-1, with TRBD2 matching over 8 bases. The CDR3 has 15 residues. Germline lookup yields CDR1 SGHTA and CDR2 FQGNSA. The full variable domain, rest sourced from reference TRBV7-2 and TRBJ2-1, is GAGVSQSPSNKVTEKGKDVELRCDPISGHTALYWYRQSLGQGLEFLIYFQGNSAPDKSGLPSDRFSAERTGGSVSTLTIQRTQQEDSAVYLCASRLAGRSYNEQFFGPGTRLTVL.

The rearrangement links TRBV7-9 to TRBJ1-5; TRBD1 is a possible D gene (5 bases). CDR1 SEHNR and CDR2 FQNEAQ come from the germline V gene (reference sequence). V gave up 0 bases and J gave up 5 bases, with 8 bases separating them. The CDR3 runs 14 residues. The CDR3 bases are TGTGCCAGCAGCTTAGCGCTAGGGGATCAGCCCCAGCATTTT. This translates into CASSLALGDQPQHF.

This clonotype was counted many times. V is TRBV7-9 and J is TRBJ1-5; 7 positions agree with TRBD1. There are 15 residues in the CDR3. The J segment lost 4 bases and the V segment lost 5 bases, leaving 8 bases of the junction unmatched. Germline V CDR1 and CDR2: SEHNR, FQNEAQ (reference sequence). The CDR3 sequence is CASSLGGGGNQPQHF. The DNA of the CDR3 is TGTGCCAGCAGCCTAGGAGGGGGCGGGAATCAGCCCCAGCATTTT.

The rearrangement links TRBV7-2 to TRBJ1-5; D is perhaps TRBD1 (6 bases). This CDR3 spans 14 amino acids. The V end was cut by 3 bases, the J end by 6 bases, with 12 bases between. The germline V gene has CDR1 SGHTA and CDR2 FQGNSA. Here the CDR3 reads CASSFPGHSQPQHF. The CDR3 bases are TGTGCCAGCAGCTTCCCGGGACATAGTCAGCCCCAGCATTTT.

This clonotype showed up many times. The CDR3 spells CASSPQGGQFYEQYF. DNA for the CDR3: TGTGCCAGCAGCCCACAAGGAGGACAGTTCTACGAGCAGTACTTC. The rearrangement joins TRBV9 to TRBJ2-7; maybe TRBD1 (6 bases). The CDR3 length is 15 residues. Trimming shortened V by 4 bases and J by 3 bases, and 17 bases separated the two germline ends. Germline V gives CDR1 SGDLS, CDR2 YYNGEE. The full variable domain, rest sourced from reference TRBV9 and TRBJ2-7, is DSGVTQTPKHLITATGQRVTLRCSPRSGDLSVYWYQQSLDQGLQFLIQYYNGEERAKGNILERFSAQQFPDLHSELNLSSLELGDSALYFCASSPQGGQFYEQYFGPGTRLTVT.

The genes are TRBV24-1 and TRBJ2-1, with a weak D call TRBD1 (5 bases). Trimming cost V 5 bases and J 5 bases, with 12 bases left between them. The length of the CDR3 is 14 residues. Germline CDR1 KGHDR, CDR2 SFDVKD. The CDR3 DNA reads TGTGCCACCAGTGCCCTCGACAGAGACAATGAGCAGTTCTTC. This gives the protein CATSALDRDNEQFF.

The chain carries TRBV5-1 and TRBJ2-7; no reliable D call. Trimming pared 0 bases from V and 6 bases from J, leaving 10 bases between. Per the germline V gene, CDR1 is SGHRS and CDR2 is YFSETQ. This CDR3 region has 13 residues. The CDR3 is CASSLVSVSEQYF. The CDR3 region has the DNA TGCGCCAGCAGCTTGGTTTCCGTGAGCGAGCAGTACTTC. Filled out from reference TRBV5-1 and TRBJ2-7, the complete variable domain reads KAGVTQTPRYLIKTRGQQVTLSCSPISGHRSVSWYQQTPGQGLQFLFEYFSETQRNKGNFPGRFSGRQFSNSRSEMNVSTLELGDSALYLCASSLVSVSEQYFGPGTRLTVT.

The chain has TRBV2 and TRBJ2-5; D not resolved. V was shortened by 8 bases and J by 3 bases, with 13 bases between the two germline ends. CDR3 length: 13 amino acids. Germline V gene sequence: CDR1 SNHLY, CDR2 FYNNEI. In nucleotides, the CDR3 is TGTGCCAGCGGGAAAGAGAGCGAAGAGACCCAGTACTTC. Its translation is CASGKESEETQYF.

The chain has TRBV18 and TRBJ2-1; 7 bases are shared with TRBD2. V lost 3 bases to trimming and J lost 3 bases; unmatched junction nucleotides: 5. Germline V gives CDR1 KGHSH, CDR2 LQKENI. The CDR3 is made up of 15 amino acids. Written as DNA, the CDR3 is TGTGCCAGCTCACCTGCGAGCGGGATCTACAATGAGCAGTTCTTC. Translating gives CASSPASGIYNEQFF. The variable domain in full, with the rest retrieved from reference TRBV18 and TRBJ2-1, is NAGVMQNPRHLVRRRGQEARLRCSPMKGHSHVYWYRQLPEEGLKFMVYLQKENIIDESGMPKERFSAEFPKEGPSILRIQQVVRGDSAAYFCASSPASGIYNEQFFGPGTRLTVL.

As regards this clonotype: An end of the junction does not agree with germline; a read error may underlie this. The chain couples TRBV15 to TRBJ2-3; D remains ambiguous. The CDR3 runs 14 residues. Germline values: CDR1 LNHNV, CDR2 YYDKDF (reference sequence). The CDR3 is CATSLSPTADTHYF. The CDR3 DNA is TGTGCCACCAGCCTTTCTCCGACGGCAGATACGCACTATTTT. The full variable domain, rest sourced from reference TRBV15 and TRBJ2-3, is DAMVIQNPRYQVTQFGKPVTLSCSQTLNHNVMYWYQQKSSQAPKLLFHYYDKDFNNEADTPDNFQSRRPNTSFCFLDIRSPGLGDTAMYLCATSLSPTADTHYFGPGTRLTVL.

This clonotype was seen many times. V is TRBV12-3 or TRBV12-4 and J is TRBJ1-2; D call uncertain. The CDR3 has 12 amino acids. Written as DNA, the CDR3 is TGTGCAAGCTCGTCGGGGTCCTATGGCTACACCTTC. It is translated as CASSSGSYGYTF.

CDR3 DNA: TGTGCCAGCAGTTCCAACACGCCTTTAACCCCCTACGAGCAGTACTTC. Protein product: CASSSNTPLTPYEQYF. This chain uses TRBV28 with TRBJ2-7; D is unclear. Germline values: CDR1 MDHEN, CDR2 SYDVKM. V lost 4 bases to trimming and J lost 2 bases, with 18 bases between them. CDR3 length: 16 residues.

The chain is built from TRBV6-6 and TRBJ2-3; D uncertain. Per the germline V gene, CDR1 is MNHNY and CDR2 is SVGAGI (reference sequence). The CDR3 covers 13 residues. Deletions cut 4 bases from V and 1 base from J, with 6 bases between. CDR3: CASSWIGTDTQYF. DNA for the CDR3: TGTGCCAGCAGTTGGATCGGCACAGATACGCAGTATTTT.

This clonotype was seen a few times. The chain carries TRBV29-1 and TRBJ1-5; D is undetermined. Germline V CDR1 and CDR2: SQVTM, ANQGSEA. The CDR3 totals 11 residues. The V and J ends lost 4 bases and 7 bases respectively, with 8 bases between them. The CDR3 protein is CSVVGFQPQHF. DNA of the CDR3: TGCAGCGTTGTTGGGTTCCAGCCCCAGCATTTT.